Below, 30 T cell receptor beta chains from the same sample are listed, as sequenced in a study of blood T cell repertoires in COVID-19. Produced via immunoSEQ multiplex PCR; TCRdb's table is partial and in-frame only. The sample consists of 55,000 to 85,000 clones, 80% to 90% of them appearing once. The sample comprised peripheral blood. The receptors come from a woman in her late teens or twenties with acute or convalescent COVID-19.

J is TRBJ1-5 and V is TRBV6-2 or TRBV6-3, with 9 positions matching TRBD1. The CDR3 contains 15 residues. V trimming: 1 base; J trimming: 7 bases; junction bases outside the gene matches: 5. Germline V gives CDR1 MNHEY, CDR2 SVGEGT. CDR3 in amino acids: CASSYLGQGDQPQHF. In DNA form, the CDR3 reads TGTGCCAGCAGTTACTTGGGACAGGGAGACCAGCCCCAGCATTTT.

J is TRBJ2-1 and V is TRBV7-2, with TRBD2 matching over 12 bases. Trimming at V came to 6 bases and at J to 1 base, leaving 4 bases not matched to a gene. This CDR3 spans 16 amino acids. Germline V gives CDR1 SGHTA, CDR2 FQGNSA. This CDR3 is CASSSTSGGSYNEQFF. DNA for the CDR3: TGTGCCAGCAGTTCGACTAGCGGGGGTTCCTACAATGAGCAGTTCTTC.

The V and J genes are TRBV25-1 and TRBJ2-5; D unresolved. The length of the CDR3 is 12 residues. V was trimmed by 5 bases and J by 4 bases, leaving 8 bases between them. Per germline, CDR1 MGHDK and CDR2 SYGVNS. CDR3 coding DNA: TGTGCCAGCAGTTCCCTCGGAGAGACCCAGTACTTC. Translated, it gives CASSSLGETQYF. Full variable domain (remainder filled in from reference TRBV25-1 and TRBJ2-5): EADIYQTPRYLVIGTGKKITLECSQTMGHDKMYWYQQDPGMELHLIHYSYGVNSTEKGDLSSESTVSRIRTEHFPLTLESARPSHTSQYLCASSSLGETQYFGPGTRLLVL.

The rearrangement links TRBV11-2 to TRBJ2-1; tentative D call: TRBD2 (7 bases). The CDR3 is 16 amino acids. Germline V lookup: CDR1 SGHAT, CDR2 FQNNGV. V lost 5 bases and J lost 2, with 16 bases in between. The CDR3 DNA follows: TGTGCCAGCAGCCGAGGGCTGGGGGGGCCCTACAATGAGCAGTTCTTC. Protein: CASSRGLGGPYNEQFF.

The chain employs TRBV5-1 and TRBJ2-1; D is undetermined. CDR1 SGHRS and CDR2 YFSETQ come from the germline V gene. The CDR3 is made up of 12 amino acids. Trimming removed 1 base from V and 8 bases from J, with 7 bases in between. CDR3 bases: TGCGCCAGCAGCTTGATAGGAGATGAGCAGTTCTTC. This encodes CASSLIGDEQFF.

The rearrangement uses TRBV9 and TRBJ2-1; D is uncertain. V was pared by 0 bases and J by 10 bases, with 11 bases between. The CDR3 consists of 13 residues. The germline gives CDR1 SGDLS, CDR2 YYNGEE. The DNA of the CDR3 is TGTGCCAGCAGCGTAGCAAAGGATAGCGAGCAGTTCTTC. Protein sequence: CASSVAKDSEQFF.

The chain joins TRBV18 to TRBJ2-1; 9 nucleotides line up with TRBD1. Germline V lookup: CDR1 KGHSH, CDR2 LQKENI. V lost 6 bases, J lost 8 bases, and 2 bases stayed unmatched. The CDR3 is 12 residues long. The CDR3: CASSGQGDEQFF. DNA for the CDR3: TGTGCCAGCTCGGGACAGGGTGATGAGCAGTTCTTC.

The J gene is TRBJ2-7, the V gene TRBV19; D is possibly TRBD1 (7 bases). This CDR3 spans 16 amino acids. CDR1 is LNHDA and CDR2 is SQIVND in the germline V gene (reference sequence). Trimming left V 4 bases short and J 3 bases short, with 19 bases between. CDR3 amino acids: CASSTPRQGGNYEQYF. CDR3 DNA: TGTGCCAGTAGTACCCCTAGACAGGGAGGAAACTACGAGCAGTACTTC.

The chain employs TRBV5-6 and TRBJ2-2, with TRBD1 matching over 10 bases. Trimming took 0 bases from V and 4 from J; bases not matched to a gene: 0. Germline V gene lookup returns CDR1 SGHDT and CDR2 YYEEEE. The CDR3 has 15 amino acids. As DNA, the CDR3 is TGTGCCAGCAGCTTGGGGACAGGGGGCACCGGGGAGCTGTTTTTT. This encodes CASSLGTGGTGELFF.

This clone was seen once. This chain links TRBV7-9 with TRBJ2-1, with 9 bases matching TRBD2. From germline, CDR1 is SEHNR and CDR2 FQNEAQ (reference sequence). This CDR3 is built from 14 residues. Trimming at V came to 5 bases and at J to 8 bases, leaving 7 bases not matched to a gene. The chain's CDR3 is CASSLGLAKDEQFF. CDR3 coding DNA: TGTGCCAGCAGCCTCGGACTAGCGAAAGATGAGCAGTTCTTC.

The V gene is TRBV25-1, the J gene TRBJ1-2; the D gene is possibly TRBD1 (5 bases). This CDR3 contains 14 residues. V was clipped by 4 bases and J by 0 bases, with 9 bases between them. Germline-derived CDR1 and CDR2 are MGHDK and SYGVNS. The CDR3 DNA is TGTGCCAGCAGTGCGACAGAAGCTAACTATGGCTACACCTTC. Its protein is CASSATEANYGYTF.

This CDR3 is CSASHGTGSQPQHF. The CDR3 DNA reads TGCAGTGCTAGTCACGGGACAGGCTCGCAGCCCCAGCATTTT. V usage is TRBV20-1 and J usage is TRBJ1-5; 8 bases align to TRBD1. The germline gives CDR1 DFQATT, CDR2 SNEGSKA (reference sequence). The trim removed 3 bases at V and 7 bases at J, leaving 8 bases unmatched. The CDR3 covers 14 residues.

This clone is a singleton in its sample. CDR3 DNA: TGTGCCAGCAGCCCCTCCGGGCCAGGGGATGAGCAGTTCTTC. This translates into CASSPSGPGDEQFF. The chain employs TRBV5-8 and TRBJ2-1, with a possible D match to TRBD1 (6 bases). Trimming cost V 4 bases and J 8 bases, with 16 bases left between them. Germline CDR1 is SGHTS and CDR2 is YDEGEE. The CDR3 sequence is 14 residues long.

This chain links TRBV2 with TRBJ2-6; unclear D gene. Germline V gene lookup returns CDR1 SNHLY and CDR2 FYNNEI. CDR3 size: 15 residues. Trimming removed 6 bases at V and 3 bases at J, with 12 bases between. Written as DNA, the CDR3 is TGTGCCAGCAGCGACAAGCCACTTGGGGCCAACGTCCTGACTTTC. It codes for CASSDKPLGANVLTF.

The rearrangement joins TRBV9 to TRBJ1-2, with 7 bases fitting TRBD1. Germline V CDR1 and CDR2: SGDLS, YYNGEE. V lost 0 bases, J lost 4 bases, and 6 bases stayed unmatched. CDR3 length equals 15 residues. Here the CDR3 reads CASSVEGAPRYGYTF. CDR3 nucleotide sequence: TGTGCCAGCAGCGTAGAGGGGGCCCCCCGCTATGGCTACACCTTC.

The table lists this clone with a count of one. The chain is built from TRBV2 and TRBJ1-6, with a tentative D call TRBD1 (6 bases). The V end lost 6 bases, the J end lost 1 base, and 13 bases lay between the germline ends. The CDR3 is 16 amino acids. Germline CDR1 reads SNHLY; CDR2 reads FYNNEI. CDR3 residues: CASSATGRSYNSPLHF. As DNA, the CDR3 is TGTGCCAGCAGCGCAACAGGGAGATCCTATAATTCACCCCTCCACTTT.

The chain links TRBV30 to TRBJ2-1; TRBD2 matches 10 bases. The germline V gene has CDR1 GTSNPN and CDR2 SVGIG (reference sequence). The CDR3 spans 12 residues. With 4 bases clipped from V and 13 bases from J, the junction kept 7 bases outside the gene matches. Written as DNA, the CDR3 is TGTGCCTGGACTAGCGGGAGCCAGATTCAGTTCTTC. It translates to CAWTSGSQIQFF. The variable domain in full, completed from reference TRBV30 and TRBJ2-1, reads SQTIHQWPATLVQPVGSPLSLECTVEGTSNPNLYWYRQAAGRGLQLLFYSVGIGQISSEVPQNLSASRPQDRQFILSSKKLLLSDSGFYLCAWTSGSQIQFFGPGTRLTVL.

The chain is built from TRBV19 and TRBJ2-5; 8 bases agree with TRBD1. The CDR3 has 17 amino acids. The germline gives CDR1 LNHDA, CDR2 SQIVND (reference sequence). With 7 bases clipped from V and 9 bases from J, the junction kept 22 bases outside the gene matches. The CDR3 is CASNSRQGPRASSPQYF. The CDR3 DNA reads TGTGCCAGTAACTCAAGACAGGGGCCGCGGGCAAGTTCGCCCCAGTACTTC.

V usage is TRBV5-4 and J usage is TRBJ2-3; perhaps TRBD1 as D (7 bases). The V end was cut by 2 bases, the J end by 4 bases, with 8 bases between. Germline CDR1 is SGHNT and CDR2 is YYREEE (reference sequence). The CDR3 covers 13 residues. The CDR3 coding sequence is TGTGCCAGCAGCTTCAGGGGGGCAGATACGCAGTATTTT. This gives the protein CASSFRGADTQYF.

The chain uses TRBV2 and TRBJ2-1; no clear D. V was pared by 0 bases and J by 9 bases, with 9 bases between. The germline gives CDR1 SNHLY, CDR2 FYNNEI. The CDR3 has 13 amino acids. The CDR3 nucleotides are TGTGCCAGCAGTGAAGCTGCCTTCAGTGAGCAGTTCTTC. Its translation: CASSEAAFSEQFF.

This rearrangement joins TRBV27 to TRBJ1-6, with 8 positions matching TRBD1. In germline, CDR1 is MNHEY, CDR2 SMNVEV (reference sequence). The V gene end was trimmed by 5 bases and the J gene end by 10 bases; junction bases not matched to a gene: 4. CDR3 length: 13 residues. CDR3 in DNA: TGTGCCAGCAGTAAGACAGGGGTCTCACCCCTCCACTTT. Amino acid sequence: CASSKTGVSPLHF.

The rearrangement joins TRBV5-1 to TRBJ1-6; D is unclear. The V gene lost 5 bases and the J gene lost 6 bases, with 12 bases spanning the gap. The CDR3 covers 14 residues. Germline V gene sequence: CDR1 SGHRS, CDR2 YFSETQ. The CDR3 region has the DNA TGCGCCAGCAGATCGGAGGGATCTAATTCACCCCTCCACTTT. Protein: CASRSEGSNSPLHF.

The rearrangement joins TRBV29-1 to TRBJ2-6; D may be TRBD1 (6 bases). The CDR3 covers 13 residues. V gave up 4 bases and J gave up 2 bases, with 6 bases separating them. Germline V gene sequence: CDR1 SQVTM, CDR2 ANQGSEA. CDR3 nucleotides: TGCAGCGTTGGGGACACTGGGGCCAACGTCCTGACTTTC. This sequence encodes CSVGDTGANVLTF.

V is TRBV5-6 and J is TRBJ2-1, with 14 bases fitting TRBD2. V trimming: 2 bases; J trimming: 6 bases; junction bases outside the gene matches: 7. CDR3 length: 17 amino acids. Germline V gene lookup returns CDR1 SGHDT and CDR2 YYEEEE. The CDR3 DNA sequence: TGTGCCAGCAGCTTTCGGGGACTAGCGGGAGTAAGCAATGAGCAGTTCTTC. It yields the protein CASSFRGLAGVSNEQFF.

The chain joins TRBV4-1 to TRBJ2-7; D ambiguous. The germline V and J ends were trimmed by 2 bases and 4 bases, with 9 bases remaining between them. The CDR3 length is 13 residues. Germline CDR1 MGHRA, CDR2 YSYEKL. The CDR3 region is CASSQQPGYEQYF. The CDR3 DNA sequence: TGCGCCAGCAGCCAACAACCCGGGTACGAGCAGTACTTC.

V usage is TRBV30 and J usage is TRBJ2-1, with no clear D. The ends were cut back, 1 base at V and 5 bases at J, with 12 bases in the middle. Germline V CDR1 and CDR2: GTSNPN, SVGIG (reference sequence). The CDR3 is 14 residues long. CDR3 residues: CAWSAGPKNNEQFF. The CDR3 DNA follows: TGTGCCTGGAGTGCTGGCCCCAAGAACAATGAGCAGTTCTTC.

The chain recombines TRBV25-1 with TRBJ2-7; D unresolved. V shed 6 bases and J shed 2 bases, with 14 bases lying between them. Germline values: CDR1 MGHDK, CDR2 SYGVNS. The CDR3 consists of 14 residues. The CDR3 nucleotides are TGTGCCAGCAGGGCTCCCGGGTTTCCCTACGAGCAGTACTTC. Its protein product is CASRAPGFPYEQYF.

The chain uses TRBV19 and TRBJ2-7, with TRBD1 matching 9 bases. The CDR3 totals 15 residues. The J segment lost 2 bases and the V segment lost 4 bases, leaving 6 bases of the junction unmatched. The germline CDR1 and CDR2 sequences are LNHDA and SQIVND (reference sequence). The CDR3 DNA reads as TGTGCCAGTAGTAACACAGGGGGCGCAGCCTACGAGCAGTACTTC. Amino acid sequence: CASSNTGGAAYEQYF.

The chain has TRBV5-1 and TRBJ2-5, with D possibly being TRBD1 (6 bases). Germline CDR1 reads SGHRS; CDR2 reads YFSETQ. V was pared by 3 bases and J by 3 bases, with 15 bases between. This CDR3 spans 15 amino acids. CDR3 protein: CASSSRDTLKETQYF. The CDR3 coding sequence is TGCGCCAGCAGCTCTCGGGACACCCTCAAAGAGACCCAGTACTTC.

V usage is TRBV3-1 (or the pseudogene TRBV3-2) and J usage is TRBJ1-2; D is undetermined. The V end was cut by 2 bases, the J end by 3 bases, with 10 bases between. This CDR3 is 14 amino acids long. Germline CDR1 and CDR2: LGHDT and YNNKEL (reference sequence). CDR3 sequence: CASSQQGVDYGYTF. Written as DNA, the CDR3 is TGTGCCAGCAGCCAACAAGGAGTAGACTATGGCTACACCTTC.